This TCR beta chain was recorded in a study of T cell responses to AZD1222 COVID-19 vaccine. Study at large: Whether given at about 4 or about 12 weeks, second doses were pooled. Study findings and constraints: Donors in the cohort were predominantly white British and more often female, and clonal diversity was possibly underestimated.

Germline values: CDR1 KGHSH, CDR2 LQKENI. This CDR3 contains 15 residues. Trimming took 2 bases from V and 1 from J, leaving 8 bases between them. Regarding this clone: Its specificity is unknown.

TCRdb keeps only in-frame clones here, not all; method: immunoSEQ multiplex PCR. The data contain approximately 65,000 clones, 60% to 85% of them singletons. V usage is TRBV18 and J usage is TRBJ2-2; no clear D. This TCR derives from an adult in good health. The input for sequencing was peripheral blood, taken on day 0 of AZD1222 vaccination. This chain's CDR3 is CASSPEAWNTGELFF. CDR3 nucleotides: TGTGCCAGCTCACCAGAGGCCTGGAACACCGGGGAGCTGTTTTTT.